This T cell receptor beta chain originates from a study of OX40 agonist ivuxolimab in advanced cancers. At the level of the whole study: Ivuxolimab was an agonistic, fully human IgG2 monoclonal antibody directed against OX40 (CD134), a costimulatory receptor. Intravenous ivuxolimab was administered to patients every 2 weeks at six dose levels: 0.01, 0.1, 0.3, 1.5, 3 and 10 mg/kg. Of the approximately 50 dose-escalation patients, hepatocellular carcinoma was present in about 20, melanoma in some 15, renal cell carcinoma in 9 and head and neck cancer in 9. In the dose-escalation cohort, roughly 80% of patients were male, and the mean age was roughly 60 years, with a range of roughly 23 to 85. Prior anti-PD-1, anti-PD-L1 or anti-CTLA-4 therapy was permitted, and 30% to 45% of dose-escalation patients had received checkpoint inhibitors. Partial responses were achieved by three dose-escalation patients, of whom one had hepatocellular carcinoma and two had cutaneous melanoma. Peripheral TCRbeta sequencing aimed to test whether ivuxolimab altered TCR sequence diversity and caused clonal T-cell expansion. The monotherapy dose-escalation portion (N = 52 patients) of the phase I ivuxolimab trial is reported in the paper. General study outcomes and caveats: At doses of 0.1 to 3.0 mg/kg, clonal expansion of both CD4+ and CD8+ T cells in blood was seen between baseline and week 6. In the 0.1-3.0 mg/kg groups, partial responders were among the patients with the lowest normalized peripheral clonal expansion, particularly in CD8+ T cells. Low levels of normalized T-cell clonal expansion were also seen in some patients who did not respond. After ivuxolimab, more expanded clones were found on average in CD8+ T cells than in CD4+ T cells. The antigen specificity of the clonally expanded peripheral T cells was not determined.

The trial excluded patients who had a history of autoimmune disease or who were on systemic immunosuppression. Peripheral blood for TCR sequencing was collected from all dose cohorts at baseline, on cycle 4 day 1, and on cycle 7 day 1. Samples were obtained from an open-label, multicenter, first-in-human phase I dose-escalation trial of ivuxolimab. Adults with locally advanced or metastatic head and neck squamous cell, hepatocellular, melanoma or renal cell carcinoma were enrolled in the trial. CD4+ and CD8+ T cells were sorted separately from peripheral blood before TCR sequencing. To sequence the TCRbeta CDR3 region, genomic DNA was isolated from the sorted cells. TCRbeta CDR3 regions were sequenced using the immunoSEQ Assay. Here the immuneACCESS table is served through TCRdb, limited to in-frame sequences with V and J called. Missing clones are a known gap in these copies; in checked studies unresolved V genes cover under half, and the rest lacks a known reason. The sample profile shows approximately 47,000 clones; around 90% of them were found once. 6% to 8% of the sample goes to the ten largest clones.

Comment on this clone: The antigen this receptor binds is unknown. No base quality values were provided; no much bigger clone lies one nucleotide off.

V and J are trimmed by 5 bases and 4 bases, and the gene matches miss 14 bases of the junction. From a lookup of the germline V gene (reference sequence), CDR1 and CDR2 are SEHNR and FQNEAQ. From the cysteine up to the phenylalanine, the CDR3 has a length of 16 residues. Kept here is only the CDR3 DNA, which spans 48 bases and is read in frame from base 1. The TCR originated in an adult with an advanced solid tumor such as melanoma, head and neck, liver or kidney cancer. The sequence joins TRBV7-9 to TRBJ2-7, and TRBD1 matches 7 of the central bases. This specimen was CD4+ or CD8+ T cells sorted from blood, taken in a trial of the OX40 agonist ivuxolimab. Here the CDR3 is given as CASSPPSGTESYEQYF. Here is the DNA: TGTGCCAGCAGCCCACCATCCGGGACAGAAAGTTACGAGCAGTACTTC. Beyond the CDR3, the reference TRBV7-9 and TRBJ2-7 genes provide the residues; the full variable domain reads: DTGVSQNPRHKITKRGQNVTFRCDPISEHNRLYWYRQTLGQGPEFLTYFQNEAQLEKSRLLSDRFSAERPKGSFSTLEIQRTEQGDSAMYLCASSPPSGTESYEQYFGPGTRLTVT.